This T cell receptor beta chain was observed in a study of CD8 T cells in Susac syndrome. Notes on the study in general: It was acknowledged in the study that the number of individuals who were included in its TCR sequencing and HLA analysis was relatively small.

CDR1 SQVTM and CDR2 ANQGSEA come from the germline V gene. Trimming shortened V by 1 base and J by 4 bases, and 12 bases separated the two germline ends. This CDR3 contains 14 residues. Concerning this clonotype: The target antigen is unknown.

Roughly 0.45 to 1 ug RNA was reverse transcribed with random hexamers. TCRdb ran MiXCR on the immunoSEQ multiplex PCR reads and lists one entry per CDR3 protein. The repertoire holds some 120,000 distinct CDR3 sequences, with around nine tenths as singletons. The study sequenced TCR beta in blood CD8+ and CD4+ T cells. Sequencing was carried out using CD4+ T cells from PBMCs. The chain links TRBV29-1 to TRBJ2-3; maybe TRBD2 (6 bases). This TCR came from a human donor in good health. CDR3 nucleotide sequence: TGCAGCGTTGAAGGGGGACTGCTCGCAGATACGCAGTATTTT. Translation gives CSVEGGLLADTQYF.